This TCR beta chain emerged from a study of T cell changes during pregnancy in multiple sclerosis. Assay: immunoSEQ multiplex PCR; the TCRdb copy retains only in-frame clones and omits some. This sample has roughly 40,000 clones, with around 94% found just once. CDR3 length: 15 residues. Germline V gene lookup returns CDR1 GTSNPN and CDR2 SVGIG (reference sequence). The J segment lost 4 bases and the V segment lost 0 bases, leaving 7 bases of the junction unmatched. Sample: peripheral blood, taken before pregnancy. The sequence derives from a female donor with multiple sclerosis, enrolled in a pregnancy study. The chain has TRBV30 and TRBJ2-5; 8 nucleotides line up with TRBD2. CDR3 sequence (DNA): TGTGCCTGGAGTGTACTTCGGGGGGGCGGAGAGACCCAGTACTTC. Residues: CAWSVLRGGGETQYF. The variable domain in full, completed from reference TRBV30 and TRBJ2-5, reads SQTIHQWPATLVQPVGSPLSLECTVEGTSNPNLYWYRQAAGRGLQLLFYSVGIGQISSEVPQNLSASRPQDRQFILSSKKLLLSDSGFYLCAWSVLRGGGETQYFGPGTRLLVL.